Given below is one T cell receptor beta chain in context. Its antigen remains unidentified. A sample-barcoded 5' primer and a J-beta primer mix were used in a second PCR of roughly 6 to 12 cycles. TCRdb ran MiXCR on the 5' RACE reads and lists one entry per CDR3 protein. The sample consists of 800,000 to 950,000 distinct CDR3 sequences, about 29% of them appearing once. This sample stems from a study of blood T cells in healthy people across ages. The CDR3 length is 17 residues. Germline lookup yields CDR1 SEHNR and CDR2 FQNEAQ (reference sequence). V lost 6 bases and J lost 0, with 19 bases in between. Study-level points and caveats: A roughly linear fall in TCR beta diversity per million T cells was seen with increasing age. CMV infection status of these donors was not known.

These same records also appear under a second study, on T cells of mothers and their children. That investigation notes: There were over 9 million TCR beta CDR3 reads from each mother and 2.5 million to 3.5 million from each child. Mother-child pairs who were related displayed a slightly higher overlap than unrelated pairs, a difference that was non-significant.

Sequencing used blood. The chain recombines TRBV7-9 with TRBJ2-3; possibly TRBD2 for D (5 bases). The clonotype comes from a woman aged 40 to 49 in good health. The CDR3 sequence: CASRQLERRTSTDTQYF. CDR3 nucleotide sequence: TGTGCCAGCAGACAACTGGAACGCAGGACTAGCACAGATACGCAGTATTTT.